What follows are 32 T cell receptor beta chains derived from one specimen sequenced in a study of vaccination and CD4 T cells after COVID-19. These receptors lack a known antigen. Sequencing of cultured CD4+ T cell DNA used the Oncomine TCR Beta short-read assay. A single record per CDR3 protein comes from TCRdb applying MiXCR to the PCR reads. This sample has roughly 16,000 distinct CDR3 sequences; about 75% occur once, and the top ten carry roughly 9.6%. Treatment in this sample: approximately nine-day PBMC culture with coronavirus spike peptide pools or control peptides (ViraFEST assay). The material sequenced was CD4+ T cells from blood, cultured in vitro, taken after SARS-CoV-2 vaccination. The receptors stem from a human donor who received a COVID-19 vaccine.

The CDR3: CASRPTQLATYEQYF. CDR3 DNA sequence: TGCGCCAGCAGACCAACCCAACTGGCCACCTACGAGCAGTACTTC. The gene calls are TRBV5-1 and TRBJ2-7, with D uncertain. The CDR3 is 15 amino acids. Trimming stripped 5 bases from V and 2 bases from J, with 17 bases between. Germline V gene lookup returns CDR1 SGHRS and CDR2 YFSETQ.

The CDR3 bases are TGTGCCATCAGTGAGTCGTCCGGGGACACCGGGGAGCTGTTTTTT. Amino acids: CAISESSGDTGELFF. The chain recombines TRBV10-3 with TRBJ2-2, with D maybe TRBD2 (5 bases). Germline V gives CDR1 ENHRY, CDR2 SYGVKD. V shed 0 bases and J shed 3 bases, with 8 bases lying between them. The CDR3 loop spans 15 amino acids.

The rearrangement joins TRBV6-1 to TRBJ1-2; D is unclear. The CDR3 has 16 residues. Trimming took 4 bases from V and 1 from J, leaving 16 bases between them. Germline V gene data show CDR1 as MNHNS and CDR2 as SASEGT. The CDR3 here is CASSGARSTYNYGYTF. Here the CDR3 DNA reads TGTGCCAGCAGTGGGGCACGATCCACCTATAACTATGGCTACACCTTC.

This clonotype was seen once. The rearrangement joins TRBV2 to TRBJ2-4; D ambiguous. CDR3 length: 13 residues. Trimming removed 7 bases at V and 0 bases at J, with 7 bases between. Looked up from germline, CDR1 is SNHLY and CDR2 is FYNNEI. In nucleotides, the CDR3 is TGTGCCAGCACGCCCGCAGCCAAAAACATTCAGTACTTC. Translation gives CASTPAAKNIQYF.

This clonotype was counted a few times. The chain joins TRBV20-1 to TRBJ2-1; 7 bases line up with TRBD1. Losses at the gene ends were 0 bases for V and 10 bases for J; bases not matched to a gene: 9. Per the germline V gene, CDR1 is DFQATT and CDR2 is SNEGSKA (reference sequence). CDR3 length: 14 amino acids. CDR3 sequence: CSARDSDRAGEQFF. The CDR3 nucleotides read TGCAGTGCTAGAGACAGTGACAGGGCAGGGGAGCAGTTCTTC.

J is TRBJ2-7 and V is TRBV7-9; D gene uncertain. V lost 3 bases to trimming and J lost 0 bases, with 9 bases between them. CDR1 and CDR2 from the germline V gene are SEHNR and FQNEAQ (reference sequence). The CDR3 has 14 amino acids. This CDR3 is CASSFMRSSYEQYF. The CDR3 nucleotides read TGTGCCAGCAGCTTTATGAGGAGCTCCTACGAGCAGTACTTC.

This chain uses TRBV20-1 with TRBJ1-6, with D maybe TRBD1 (5 bases). Per germline, CDR1 DFQATT and CDR2 SNEGSKA (reference sequence). This CDR3 is built from 15 residues. Trimming cost V 4 bases and J 6 bases, with 16 bases left between them. The CDR3 protein is CSATLGRGSNSPLHF. The CDR3 DNA reads TGCAGTGCTACTCTCGGGAGGGGATCTAATTCACCCCTCCACTTT.

The chain employs TRBV2 and TRBJ2-7, with TRBD2 as a possible D gene (6 bases). Trimming took off 7 bases at V and 4 bases at J, with 14 bases between the two ends. Germline V gives CDR1 SNHLY, CDR2 FYNNEI. The CDR3 totals 13 residues. The CDR3 nucleotides read TGTGCCAGCAACCGGGACGGACTATACGAGCAGTACTTC. As protein: CASNRDGLYEQYF.

This sequence joins TRBV24-1 and TRBJ2-5, with TRBD1 matching over 9 bases. The CDR3 covers 14 residues. Unmatched junction bases numbered 2, after V lost 6 bases and J lost 1 base. The germline V gene has CDR1 KGHDR and CDR2 SFDVKD. The CDR3 nucleotides are TGTGCCACCAGTAAGACAGGGGGCCAAGAGACCCAGTACTTC. Protein sequence: CATSKTGGQETQYF.

The chain recombines TRBV20-1 with TRBJ2-7, with D uncertain. Trimming left V 0 bases short and J 5 bases short, with 11 bases between. Germline V CDR1 and CDR2: DFQATT, SNEGSKA (reference sequence). CDR3 length: 13 residues. CDR3 sequence (DNA): TGCAGTGCTAGAGATTTTAGATTCCACGAGCAGTACTTC. Its translation: CSARDFRFHEQYF.

This sequence joins TRBV24-1 and TRBJ2-1, with D possibly being TRBD1 (5 bases). This CDR3 contains 13 residues. Germline CDR1 reads KGHDR; CDR2 reads SFDVKD. Trimming took off 8 bases at V and 8 bases at J, with 15 bases between the two ends. CDR3: CATKGASRDEQFF. The CDR3, as DNA: TGTGCCACCAAAGGGGCTAGTCGGGATGAGCAGTTCTTC.

This sequence joins TRBV24-1 and TRBJ2-4; D may correspond to TRBD1 or TRBD2 (5 bases each). Germline V CDR1 and CDR2: KGHDR, SFDVKD. The CDR3 contains 15 residues. The V end lost 2 bases, the J end lost 7 bases, and 14 bases lay between the germline ends. The CDR3 DNA is TGTGCCACCAGTGATTCCCCGGGACCTTGGAACATTCAGTACTTC. Its protein is CATSDSPGPWNIQYF.

The J gene is TRBJ2-7, the V gene TRBV20-1; D unclear. The CDR3 loop spans 11 amino acids. CDR1 DFQATT and CDR2 SNEGSKA come from the germline V gene (reference sequence). Between the trimmed V and J ends, which lost 0 bases and 7 bases, there was a span of 7 bases. Written as DNA, the CDR3 is TGCAGTGCTAGAGATGCGCGAGAGCAGTACTTC. It yields the protein CSARDAREQYF.

V is TRBV12-5 and J is TRBJ1-1; D unresolved. The germline V and J ends were trimmed by 5 bases and 4 bases, with 5 bases remaining between them. Germline assignment: CDR1 LGHNT and CDR2 FRNRAP. This CDR3 contains 11 residues. The CDR3 reads CASGPFTEAFF. DNA of the CDR3: TGTGCTAGTGGTCCGTTCACTGAAGCTTTCTTT.

Turning to this clonotype: A read error may produce the germline difference seen at one junction end. This chain connects TRBV12-3 or TRBV12-4 to TRBJ2-7; TRBD1 matches 8 bases. CDR3 size: 13 residues. The CDR3 sequence: CASRPGQVYEQYF. CDR3 sequence (DNA): TGTGCCAGCAGACCGGGACAGGTCTACGAGCAGTATTTC.

Comments on this clonotype: A junction end diverges from the germline sequence, so it may reflect a read error. CDR3: CSAGEGTSGVYEQYF. CDR3 DNA sequence: TGCAGTGCTGGAGAAGGGACTAGCGGGGTCTACGAGCAGTACTTC. The J gene is TRBJ2-7, the V gene TRBV20-1, with 13 bases matching TRBD2. The CDR3 runs 15 residues. Germline values: CDR1 DFQATT, CDR2 SNEGSKA (reference sequence).

This chain links TRBV14 with TRBJ2-3, with 8 bases matching TRBD2. Germline lookup yields CDR1 SGHDN and CDR2 FVKESK. The CDR3 runs 15 residues. With V trimmed by 4 bases and J by 5 bases, 8 bases remained unmatched. CDR3 sequence (DNA): TGTGCCAGCAGCCGCCTCCGGGGGGGCGGAGATACGCAGTATTTT. Protein product: CASSRLRGGGDTQYF.

This chain uses TRBV30 with TRBJ1-6; D uncertain. V dropped 3 bases and J dropped 10 bases, with 10 bases sitting between them. The germline V gene has CDR1 GTSNPN and CDR2 SVGIG (reference sequence). This CDR3 comprises 12 residues. CDR3 region: CAWRGGNSPLHF. The DNA for the CDR3 is TGTGCCTGGAGGGGCGGTAACTCACCCCTCCACTTT.

Within the sample, this clonotype is medium-sized (0.01 to 0.1%). This chain connects TRBV7-8 to TRBJ2-3; tentatively, D is TRBD1 (6 bases). The CDR3 runs 16 residues. V was trimmed by 1 base and J by 0 bases, leaving 11 bases between them. Per germline, CDR1 SGHVS and CDR2 FQNEAQ. This CDR3 is CASSLVTGQSTDTQYF. For the CDR3, the DNA is TGTGCCAGCAGCTTAGTTACAGGACAGAGCACAGATACGCAGTATTTT. The variable domain in full, with the rest retrieved from reference TRBV7-8 and TRBJ2-3, is GAGVSQSPRYKVAKRGQDVALRCDPISGHVSLFWYQQALGQGPEFLTYFQNEAQLDKSGLPSDRFFAERPEGSVSTLKIQRTQQEDSAVYLCASSLVTGQSTDTQYFGPGTRLTVL.

This clonotype has a handful of counts. This chain links TRBV20-1 with TRBJ1-4, with 7 nucleotides matching TRBD1. CDR1 DFQATT and CDR2 SNEGSKA come from the germline V gene (reference sequence). This CDR3 has 14 amino acids. The J segment lost 4 bases and the V segment lost 3 bases, leaving 5 bases of the junction unmatched. This CDR3 is CSARRNRGNEKLFF. The CDR3 DNA reads as TGCAGTGCTAGGAGGAACAGGGGTAATGAAAAACTGTTTTTT.

This clonotype was recorded only once. This sequence joins TRBV6-5 and TRBJ2-1, with 11 nucleotides matching TRBD1. CDR1 and CDR2 from the germline V gene are MNHEY and SVGAGI. Trimming cost V 4 bases and J 4 bases; bases outside gene matches: 9. This CDR3 has 17 residues. CDR3 loop: CASSWRTGGLNYNEQFF. The DNA for the CDR3 is TGTGCCAGCAGTTGGCGGACAGGGGGCTTAAATTACAATGAGCAGTTCTTC.

The chain has TRBV24-1 and TRBJ2-3; maybe TRBD2 (6 bases). CDR3 size: 15 residues. Per germline, CDR1 KGHDR and CDR2 SFDVKD. V lost 1 base, J lost 4 bases, and 11 bases lay in between. CDR3 sequence: CATSDFTREADTQYF. The CDR3 DNA sequence: TGTGCCACCAGTGATTTCACCAGGGAGGCAGATACGCAGTATTTT.

This rearrangement joins TRBV20-1 to TRBJ2-3; 13 positions agree with TRBD2. CDR1 DFQATT and CDR2 SNEGSKA come from the germline V gene (reference sequence). V lost 0 bases and J lost 2; bases outside the gene matches: 11. This CDR3 has 19 residues. The CDR3 bases are TGCAGTGCTAGAGATCTTCAGACTAGCGGGGGGAAATTCACAGATACGCAGTATTTT. It translates to CSARDLQTSGGKFTDTQYF.

Only a few counts were recorded for this clonotype. The J gene is TRBJ2-3, the V gene TRBV5-4; possibly TRBD2 for D (6 bases). Looked up from germline, CDR1 is SGHNT and CDR2 is YYREEE (reference sequence). The CDR3 extends over 16 amino acids. With 2 bases removed from V and 3 bases from J, the gap between germline ends came to 16 bases. The CDR3 region has the DNA TGTGCCAGCAGCTTACGATTGGGACTTGAGACAGATACGCAGTATTTT. This sequence encodes CASSLRLGLETDTQYF.

On this clonotype: One junction end disagrees with the germline gene, perhaps due to a read error. The chain employs TRBV7-9 and TRBJ2-7; D tentatively reads TRBD1 or TRBD2 (5 bases each). The CDR3 runs 13 residues. Germline CDR1 reads SEHNR; CDR2 reads FQNEAQ (reference sequence). The CDR3 reads CASSLGRTYEQYF. The CDR3 DNA sequence: TGCGCCAGCAGCTTGGGACGTACCTACGAGCAGTACTTC.

This rearrangement joins TRBV24-1 to TRBJ2-5; 7 bases line up with TRBD1. CDR3 length: 15 residues. V shed 2 bases, J shed 2 bases, and the junction held 4 bases outside the gene matches. Germline loops: CDR1 KGHDR, CDR2 SFDVKD. The CDR3 DNA reads TGTGCCACCAGTGATTCCCGGGACAGACAAGAGACCCAGTACTTC. As protein: CATSDSRDRQETQYF.

The chain uses TRBV19 and TRBJ1-1; 7 nucleotides align to TRBD1. There are 13 residues in the CDR3. In germline, CDR1 is LNHDA, CDR2 SQIVND (reference sequence). The V and J ends lost 9 bases and 4 bases, in that order; junction bases with no gene match: 8. CDR3 in amino acids: CASQGTAGTEAFF. In DNA form, the CDR3 reads TGTGCCAGCCAGGGGACAGCCGGCACTGAAGCTTTCTTT.

The chain recombines TRBV28 with TRBJ2-3; 10 positions agree with TRBD2. Germline V lookup: CDR1 MDHEN, CDR2 SYDVKM. This CDR3 is 15 amino acids long. Losses at the gene ends were 6 bases for V and 9 bases for J; bases not matched to a gene: 12. The CDR3 reads CASSSVGSGGYTQYF. CDR3 nucleotide sequence: TGTGCCAGCAGCTCCGTTGGTAGCGGGGGGTACACGCAGTATTTT.

The rearrangement links TRBV19 to TRBJ1-2; perhaps TRBD1 as D (6 bases). Per the germline V gene, CDR1 is LNHDA and CDR2 is SQIVND (reference sequence). The CDR3 loop spans 18 amino acids. V lost 5 bases, J lost 0 bases, and 22 bases lay in between. In DNA form, the CDR3 reads TGTGCCAGTAGTGTCCAACAGGGAAACGATATAGCTAACTATGGCTACACCTTC. Amino acid sequence: CASSVQQGNDIANYGYTF.

V gene TRBV20-1 combines with J gene TRBJ2-7; a possible D gene is TRBD1 (6 bases). Germline values: CDR1 DFQATT, CDR2 SNEGSKA (reference sequence). V was cut by 0 bases and J by 4 bases, with 19 bases left in between. This CDR3 comprises 16 residues. CDR3 DNA sequence: TGCAGTGCTAGAGATTTTCACGGGACAAATATTTACGAGCAGTACTTC. Amino acid sequence: CSARDFHGTNIYEQYF.

J is TRBJ1-2 and V is TRBV20-1, with D uncertain. Trimming shortened V by 3 bases and J by 7 bases, and 9 bases separated the two germline ends. The CDR3 is 11 amino acids. Looked up from germline, CDR1 is DFQATT and CDR2 is SNEGSKA (reference sequence). The CDR3 nucleotides read TGCAGTGCTAGTTGGACGGGTGGCTACACCTTC. Its protein product is CSASWTGGYTF.

The chain links TRBV20-1 to TRBJ1-2, with D perhaps TRBD1 (5 bases). With 0 bases removed from V and 4 bases from J, the gap between germline ends came to 18 bases. The CDR3 covers 16 residues. The germline V gene has CDR1 DFQATT and CDR2 SNEGSKA (reference sequence). The CDR3 protein is CSARDPSEVRGYGYTF. As DNA, the CDR3 is TGCAGTGCTAGAGATCCGTCCGAGGTGAGGGGCTATGGCTACACCTTC.